The present entry profiles one TCR beta chain with its context. Its specificity is unknown. The germline V and J ends were trimmed by 0 bases and 8 bases, with 10 bases remaining between them. CDR3 size: 13 residues. CDR1 MNHNS and CDR2 SASEGT come from the germline V gene. These data originate in a study of blood T cells in healthy people across ages. Broader study findings: PBMC samples, being unsorted, prevented any conclusive comparison of naive and antigen-experienced cells.

Next came a second PCR, run for roughly 6 to 11 cycles, which used a sample-barcoded 5' primer along with a J-beta primer mix. In TCRdb, the 5' RACE reads were re-called with MiXCR into one record per CDR3 protein. The table includes about 640,000 distinct CDR3 sequences, under 30% detected once. The rearrangement uses TRBV6-1 and TRBJ1-2; D is uncertain. The sequencing sample was made of blood. The origin of this receptor is a woman older than 75 in good health. The CDR3 nucleotides read TGTGCCAGCAGTGAAGCGTGGGGATGGGGCTACACCTTC. Encoded protein: CASSEAWGWGYTF.